Listed below are T cell receptor beta chains from one sample, sequenced in a study of T cell repertoires in cytomegalovirus infection. Their recognized antigens are unknown. TCRdb reprocessed the reads with MiXCR, giving one entry per CDR3 protein. The sample has a few hundred thousand distinct CDR3 sequences, approximately 40% seen once. The input for sequencing was cultured PBMCs, taken from culture after CMV antigen stimulation. Receptor source: a human donor in good health (CMV status not recorded). Some clones in this sample may be carry-over from other donors' samples. Both conserved end residues are part of each CDR3. The D gene is left open where the match is weak. Where a row states a size, it is once, few, many or the class of an expanded clone; other rows omit it.

>-|TRBD2|TRBV6-2/TRBV6-3|TRBJ2-1
CASSSLAGAYNEQFF
TGTGCCAGCAGTTCACTAGCGGGAGCCTACAATGAGCAGTTCTTC
>-|TRBD1|TRBV15|TRBJ1-2
CATSQGPGQGAGGYTF
TGTGCCACCAGCCAGGGACCGGGACAGGGGGCCGGTGGCTACACCTTC
>-|TRBD2|TRBV6-2/TRBV6-3|TRBJ2-1
CASSSSRDYPSSDEQFF
TGTGCCAGCAGTTCTAGTCGGGACTACCCTTCGTCGGATGAGCAGTTCTTC
>-|-|TRBV28|TRBJ1-6
CATTNRWKNNSPLHF
TGTGCCACCACAAACCGTTGGAAAAATAATTCACCCCTCCACTTT
>few|-|TRBV7-2|TRBJ2-1
CASSLAAASSYNEQFF
TGTGCCAGCAGCTTAGCGGCCGCGAGCTCCTACAATGAGCAGTTCTTC
>-|TRBD2|TRBV7-8|TRBJ2-1
CASSINRGGLIREQFF
TGTGCCAGCAGCATTAACCGGGGGGGCCTAATTCGGGAGCAGTTCTTC
>-|TRBD1|TRBV2|TRBJ2-1
CASRAQGNEQFF
TGTGCCAGCAGGGCACAGGGGAATGAGCAGTTCTTC
>-|-|TRBV7-6|TRBJ1-1
CASSPWPGEDREILTEAFF
TGTGCCAGCAGCCCCTGGCCGGGGGAGGACAGAGAAATTCTCACTGAAGCTTTCTTT
>few|-|TRBV7-2|TRBJ2-1
CASSQTGWVNEQFF
TGTGCCAGCAGCCAAACGGGGTGGGTCAATGAGCAGTTCTTC
>few|TRBD2|TRBV7-2|TRBJ2-2
CASSLGAGGWNTGELFF
TGTGCCAGCAGCTTAGGGGCGGGGGGATGGAACACCGGGGAGCTGTTTTTT
>-|-|TRBV7-9|TRBJ2-1
CASSFRGTPTLEQFF
TGTGCCAGCAGCTTCCGGGGGACGCCGACCCTGGAGCAGTTCTTC
>many|-|TRBV7-2|TRBJ1-5
CASSPIGGGQPQHF
TGTGCCAGCAGTCCCATCGGAGGCGGTCAGCCCCAGCATTTT
>-|-|TRBV7-4|TRBJ2-7
CASSLYGEQYF
TGTGCCAGCAGCTTATATGGCGAGCAGTACTTC
>-|-|TRBV7-4|TRBJ1-4
CASSLPPEEKLFF
TGTGCCAGCAGCTTACCTCCCGAGGAAAAACTGTTTTTT
>-|TRBD1|TRBV2|TRBJ2-4
CASRNRGNIQYF
TGTGCCAGCAGAAACAGGGGAAACATTCAGTACTTC
>once|TRBD1|TRBV5-1|TRBJ1-6
CASSLIGQGNSPLHF
TGCGCCAGCAGCCTGATTGGACAGGGGAATTCACCCCTCCACTTT
>-|TRBD1|TRBV6-2/TRBV6-3|TRBJ2-5
CASSLGLTGSAETQYF
TGTGCCAGCAGCCTAGGGCTGACAGGGTCGGCGGAGACCCAGTACTTC
>-|-|TRBV4-2|TRBJ2-3
CASSQEGRDTQYF
TGTGCCAGCAGCCAAGAAGGTCGAGATACGCAGTATTTT
>-|-|TRBV6-2/TRBV6-3|TRBJ2-7
CASSNNRLKQYF
TGTGCCAGCAGCAATAACAGGCTCAAGCAGTACTTC
>-|-|TRBV10-3|TRBJ2-3
CAISRTNTDTQYF
TGTGCCATCAGCAGGACTAACACAGATACGCAGTATTTT
>-|-|TRBV6-2/TRBV6-3|TRBJ1-2
CASRKVTGNYGYTF
TGTGCCAGCAGGAAGGTTACAGGAAACTATGGCTACACCTTC
>few|TRBD1|TRBV7-2|TRBJ2-3
CASSYHRGAGRTDTQYF
TGTGCCAGCAGCTACCACAGGGGGGCGGGGCGCACAGATACGCAGTATTTT
>few|-|TRBV6-1|TRBJ1-6
CASSELRRGLNSPLHF
TGTGCCAGCAGTGAACTTCGAAGGGGCCTGAATTCACCCCTCCACTTT
>-|TRBD2|TRBV12-3/TRBV12-4|TRBJ2-5
CASSLGGGDQYF
TGTGCCAGCAGTTTAGGGGGGGGGGACCAGTACTTC
>-|-|TRBV7-6|TRBJ1-1
CASSNVGTEAFF
TGTGCCAGCAGCAATGTGGGCACTGAAGCTTTCTTT
>-|-|TRBV2|TRBJ2-7
CASTQNSGTSTYEQYF
TGTGCCAGCACCCAGAACTCAGGGACTTCAACCTACGAGCAGTACTTC
>few|-|TRBV19|TRBJ2-4
CASSTQGPGGNIQYF
TGTGCCAGTAGTACTCAGGGGCCTGGGGGAAACATTCAGTACTTC
>-|-|TRBV7-8|TRBJ1-5
CASSPGGSDQPQHF
TGTGCCAGCAGCCCGGGAGGATCGGATCAGCCCCAGCATTTT
>-|TRBD2|TRBV7-6|TRBJ2-1
CASSVRRASGSSYNEQFF
TGTGCCAGCAGCGTAAGGAGGGCTAGCGGGAGCTCCTACAATGAGCAGTTCTTC
>many|-|TRBV19|TRBJ2-2
CASESGFGGELFF
TGTGCCAGTGAATCAGGGTTCGGCGGGGAGCTGTTTTTT
>-|TRBD1|TRBV6-6|TRBJ2-7
CASSYTGQGLGEQYF
TGTGCCAGCAGTTACACCGGACAGGGTTTGGGCGAGCAGTACTTC
>-|-|TRBV27|TRBJ2-1
CASSRPGAAYNEQFF
TGTGCCAGCAGCCGCCCCGGGGCAGCCTACAATGAGCAGTTCTTC
>few|-|TRBV7-2|TRBJ1-3
CASSLNAGGNTIYF
TGTGCCAGCAGCTTAAACGCGGGTGGAAACACCATATATTTT
>few|TRBD2|TRBV11-1|TRBJ2-1
CASSLSLADEQFF
TGTGCCAGCAGCTTGTCACTAGCGGATGAGCAGTTCTTC
>-|TRBD1|TRBV6-6|TRBJ1-6
CASSYSPRGQYNSPLHF
TGTGCCAGCAGTTACTCCCCCAGGGGGCAATATAATTCACCCCTCCACTTT
>many|-|TRBV6-1|TRBJ2-7
CASSPRGSYEQYF
TGTGCCAGCAGTCCCAGGGGATCCTACGAGCAGTACTTC
>many|-|TRBV7-2|TRBJ2-1
CASSLAGPGEQFF
TGTGCCAGCAGCTTAGCGGGGCCCGGTGAGCAGTTCTTC
>-|-|TRBV6-2/TRBV6-3|TRBJ1-5
CASSPGGPFNQPQHF
TGTGCCAGCAGTCCGGGCGGGCCTTTCAATCAGCCCCAGCATTTT
>few|TRBD1|TRBV7-6|TRBJ1-1
CASSPGRGLSGVNTEAFF
TGTGCCAGCAGCCCGGGGAGGGGGCTATCGGGAGTGAACACTGAAGCTTTCTTT
>-|-|TRBV7-8|TRBJ2-1
CASSFLARESLQFF
TGTGCCAGCAGCTTTTTAGCTCGAGAGAGTCTGCAGTTCTTC
>once|-|TRBV5-5|TRBJ2-7
CASSLMAGSDEQYF
TGTGCCAGCAGCTTGATGGCAGGGTCTGACGAGCAGTACTTC
>few|-|TRBV7-8|TRBJ1-5
CASSLEDSRNQPQHF
TGTGCCAGCAGCTTAGAGGACAGTCGCAATCAGCCCCAGCATTTT
>-|-|TRBV6-1|TRBJ1-5
CASSEFGYSNQPQHF
TGTGCCAGCAGTGAATTTGGTTACAGCAATCAGCCCCAGCATTTT